This is a list of T cell receptor beta chains from one sample in a study of T-cell reconstitution after alpha-beta-depleted transplantation in children. TCRdb used MiXCR to reprocess the PCR reads, holding one entry per CDR3 protein. This sample has a few hundred thousand distinct CDR3 sequences, with about 11% found just once. Sequencing was performed on PBMCs, taken before TCRalphabeta/CD19-depleted stem cell transplant. These TCRs come from a child under two years old with acute myeloid leukemia, due to receive a stem cell transplant. The CDR3 runs from the conserved cysteine through the conserved F or W. D genes are given only for firm matches. Only some rows state a clone size, as once, few, many or a class for expanded clones.

v_gene	j_gene	d_gene	abundance	CDR3aa	CDR3nt
TRBV20-1	TRBJ2-7	.	many	CSAPDSSYEQYF	TGCAGTGCACCGGACAGTTCCTACGAGCAGTACTTC
TRBV29-1	TRBJ2-7	TRBD1	many	CSVGTGRHEQYF	TGCAGCGTCGGGACAGGGAGGCACGAGCAGTACTTC
TRBV5-1	TRBJ1-3	.	.	CASSSRGGTALSGNTIYF	TGTGCCAGCAGCTCCAGGGGCGGGACGGCCCTCTCTGGAAACACCATATATTTT
TRBV19	TRBJ1-6	TRBD1	many	CASSSQGQGQSPLHF	TGTGCCAGTAGTTCCCAAGGACAGGGTCAGTCACCCCTCCACTTT
TRBV6-1	TRBJ1-4	TRBD1	many	CASRRDDRGMEKLFF	TGTGCCAGCAGAAGGGACGACAGGGGGATGGAAAAACTGTTTTTT
TRBV27	TRBJ1-2	.	many	CASALTANYGYTF	TGTGCCAGCGCACTGACAGCAAACTATGGCTACACCTTC
TRBV20-1	TRBJ2-1	TRBD2	once	CSARGLARSYNEQFF	TGCAGTGCTAGAGGACTAGCGCGCTCCTACAATGAGCAGTTCTTC
TRBV3-1	TRBJ2-1	.	many	CASSHFKSSYNEQFF	TGTGCCAGCAGCCACTTCAAGAGCTCCTACAATGAGCAGTTCTTC
TRBV29-1	TRBJ1-2	.	many	CSVERGFYGYTF	TGCAGCGTTGAGCGGGGCTTCTATGGCTACACCTTC
TRBV11-2	TRBJ1-1	.	many	CASSLVQIQNTEAFF	TGTGCCAGCAGCTTAGTTCAGATTCAGAACACTGAAGCTTTCTTT
TRBV5-6	TRBJ2-1	TRBD2	.	CASGPGPSGSDEQFF	TGTGCCAGCGGCCCCGGGCCTAGCGGGTCCGATGAGCAGTTCTTC
TRBV6-1	TRBJ1-5	.	many	CASSPQRGGQPQHF	TGTGCCAGCAGTCCCCAGAGGGGGGGTCAGCCCCAGCATTTT
TRBV20-1	TRBJ2-5	TRBD2	many	CSARPQTSGGAETQYF	TGCAGTGCTAGACCCCAGACTAGCGGGGGGGCGGAGACCCAGTACTTC
TRBV29-1	TRBJ1-2	.	many	CSVRDGIYGYTF	TGCAGCGTTCGGGACGGTATCTATGGCTACACCTTC
TRBV20-1	TRBJ2-2	TRBD2	many	CSAPGGPTGELFF	TGCAGTGCCCCGGGAGGACCCACCGGGGAGCTGTTTTTT
TRBV3-1	TRBJ1-5	TRBD1	many	CASSPGTGGVQPQHF	TGTGCCAGCAGCCCCGGGACAGGGGGCGTGCAGCCCCAGCATTTT
TRBV6-6	TRBJ2-2	.	.	CASMVGTGELFF	TGTGCCAGCATGGTGGGCACCGGGGAGCTGTTTTTT
TRBV5-6	TRBJ1-2	.	many	CASSLRGGYTF	TGTGCCAGCAGCTTGAGGGGCGGCTACACCTTC
TRBV20-1	TRBJ1-4	.	many	CSASTWGEKLFF	TGCAGTGCTTCCACCTGGGGGGAAAAACTGTTTTTT
TRBV3-1	TRBJ2-1	.	many	CASSQGLGATYNEQFF	TGTGCCAGCAGCCAAGGGCTCGGGGCGACTTACAATGAGCAGTTCTTC
TRBV5-1	TRBJ2-3	.	many	CASSLVAGPSTDTQYF	TGCGCCAGCAGCTTGGTTGCGGGACCCAGCACAGATACGCAGTATTTT
TRBV18	TRBJ2-1	.	.	CASSQIASSYNEQFF	TGTGCCAGCTCACAGATAGCCTCTTCATACAATGAGCAGTTCTTC
TRBV20-1	TRBJ2-1	.	many	CSGTEGAFYNEQFF	TGCAGTGGTACAGAAGGGGCCTTCTACAATGAGCAGTTCTTC